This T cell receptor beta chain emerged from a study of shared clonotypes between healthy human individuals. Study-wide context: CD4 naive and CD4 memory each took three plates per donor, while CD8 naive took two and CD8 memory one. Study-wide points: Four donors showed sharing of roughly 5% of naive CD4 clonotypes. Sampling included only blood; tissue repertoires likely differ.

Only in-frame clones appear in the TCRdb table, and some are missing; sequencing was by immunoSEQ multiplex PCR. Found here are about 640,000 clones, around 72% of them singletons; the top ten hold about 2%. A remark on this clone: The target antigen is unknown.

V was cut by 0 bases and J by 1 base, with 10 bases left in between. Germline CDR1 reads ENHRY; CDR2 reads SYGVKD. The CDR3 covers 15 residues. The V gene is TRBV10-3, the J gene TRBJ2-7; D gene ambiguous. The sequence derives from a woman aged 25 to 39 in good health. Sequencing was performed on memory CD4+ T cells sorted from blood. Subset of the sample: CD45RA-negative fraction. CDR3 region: CAISESGGLSYEQYF. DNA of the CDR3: TGTGCCATCAGTGAGTCGGGCGGTCTTTCCTACGAGCAGTACTTC.